The 8 T cell receptor beta chains given below trace back to one sample, sequenced in a study of cytomegalovirus exposure and HLA in healthy donors. 60 Vbeta and 13 Jbeta primers were used in PCR. TCRdb's copy holds only in-frame clones and misses some; the assay was immunoSEQ multiplex PCR. The repertoire has approximately 130,000 clones, roughly four fifths of them found once; the top ten carry about 2.5%. The specimen sequenced was PBMCs. These receptor sequences come from a boy between 2 and 10 years old in good health and CMV-seronegative.

This chain links TRBV11-1 with TRBJ1-6; 7 nucleotides agree with TRBD1. CDR1 and CDR2 (germline): SGHAT, FQDESV (reference sequence). This CDR3 has 14 amino acids. Unmatched junction bases numbered 6, after V lost 3 bases and J lost 10 bases. As DNA, the CDR3 is TGTGCCAGCAGCTTCCGGACAGGAGGGTCACCCCTCCACTTT. This sequence encodes CASSFRTGGSPLHF.

This clone was observed once. The genes are TRBV27 and TRBJ1-2, with TRBD1 matching over 8 bases. The CDR3 runs 15 residues. Germline values: CDR1 MNHEY, CDR2 SMNVEV (reference sequence). Trimming cost V 5 bases and J 4 bases; bases outside gene matches: 9. The CDR3 spells CASSTSRQGIYGYTF. Written as DNA, the CDR3 is TGTGCCAGCAGTACCTCTCGACAGGGGATCTATGGCTACACCTTC.

This clone has only one observation. This chain uses TRBV25-1 with TRBJ1-1; D is unresolved. Looked up from germline, CDR1 is MGHDK and CDR2 is SYGVNS. V gave up 10 bases and J gave up 1 base, with 16 bases separating them. The CDR3 totals 14 residues. The CDR3 sequence: CAILSGSPNTEAFF. Here the CDR3 DNA reads TGTGCCATCCTGAGCGGGTCTCCGAACACTGAAGCTTTCTTT.

In its sample, this clone was seen many times. The rearrangement joins TRBV19 to TRBJ2-2; perhaps TRBD1 as D (6 bases). The CDR3 totals 17 residues. Germline V gene data show CDR1 as LNHDA and CDR2 as SQIVND (reference sequence). The V and J ends lost 0 bases and 9 bases respectively, with 20 bases between them. The CDR3 coding sequence is TGTGCCAGTAGTATAGATGGGCAGGGGAGATATATCCGGGAGCTGTTTTTT. It translates to CASSIDGQGRYIRELFF.

The V call is TRBV6-1, the J call TRBJ1-5; 8 nucleotides line up with TRBD1. Germline V lookup: CDR1 MNHNS, CDR2 SASEGT. CDR3 length: 15 amino acids. Trimming at V came to 7 bases and at J to 7 bases, leaving 12 bases not matched to a gene. The DNA for the CDR3 is TGTGCCAGCACGGAAGGACAGGGAGAGGGACAGCCCCAGCATTTT. Encoded protein: CASTEGQGEGQPQHF.

V and J are TRBV27 and TRBJ1-2; D is uncertain. Deletions cut 3 bases from V and 2 bases from J, with 19 bases between. The CDR3 extends over 17 amino acids. CDR1 is MNHEY and CDR2 is SMNVEV in the germline V gene (reference sequence). The CDR3 DNA follows: TGTGCCAGCAGTTTTAGTTTGCGAAGGGAGGGAAACTATGGCTACACCTTC. Residues: CASSFSLRREGNYGYTF.

This sequence joins TRBV5-6 and TRBJ1-5, with D perhaps TRBD1 (6 bases). Germline V gene data show CDR1 as SGHDT and CDR2 as YYEEEE. The CDR3 totals 14 residues. V was trimmed by 4 bases and J by 5 bases, leaving 13 bases between them. CDR3 sequence reads: CASSLRQAYQPQHF. As DNA, the CDR3 is TGTGCCAGCAGCCTTAGACAGGCCTATCAGCCCCAGCATTTT.

The chain links TRBV10-1 to TRBJ2-1; TRBD1 agrees at 10 bases. The V gene's germline CDR1 is WNHNN and CDR2 SYGVQD (reference sequence). With 2 bases clipped from V and 6 bases from J, the junction kept 1 base outside the gene matches. This CDR3 spans 14 amino acids. In DNA, the CDR3 is TGCGCCAGCAGTGAGGGGGACAGGGGCAATGAGCAGTTCTTC. Protein: CASSEGDRGNEQFF.